This T cell receptor beta chain was sequenced in a study of shared clonotypes between healthy human individuals. Overall study findings and caveats: In contrast to clonotypes shared by all four donors, non-shared clonotypes had lower generation probabilities. The naive CD4 repertoires of a handful of donors were compared, and approximately 5.3% of clonotypes were shared.

Trimming cost V 1 base and J 0 bases; bases outside gene matches: 10. CDR1 is MNHEY, CDR2 SMNVEV, per germline (reference sequence). The length of the CDR3 is 20 residues. With respect to this clone: The antigen remains undetermined.

This was a deep-level run. TCRdb's copy holds only in-frame clones and misses some; the assay was immunoSEQ multiplex PCR. The profile shows about 2.2 million clones, about 93% of them singletons. It was CD45RO-negative cells, positively selected for CCR7, that made up naive CD8 cells, with terminally differentiated effector memory CD45RA+ cells excluded. The origin of this receptor is a man between 18 and 29 years old in good health. Some clones in this sample may be carry-over from other donors' samples. Source material: naive CD8+ T cells from PBMCs. This chain connects TRBV27 to TRBJ1-5; 12 positions match TRBD1. The chain's CDR3 is CASSLFAGDRGLLSNQPQHF. The CDR3 bases are TGTGCCAGCAGTTTATTCGCCGGGGACAGGGGGCTCCTTAGCAATCAGCCCCAGCATTTT.